Listed here are 27 T cell receptor beta chains from one sample, sequenced in a study of blood T cell repertoires in COVID-19. Only in-frame clones appear in the TCRdb table, and some are missing; sequencing was by immunoSEQ multiplex PCR. The sample records 200,000 to 250,000 clones, around 82% being singletons. The sequenced material came from peripheral blood. These receptor sequences come from a woman in her sixties or seventies with acute or convalescent COVID-19.

This clone was recorded once. The rearrangement joins TRBV27 to TRBJ1-5; TRBD1 matches 7 bases. The ends lost 7 bases at V and 6 bases at J; junction bases unmatched: 12. The germline CDR1 and CDR2 sequences are MNHEY and SMNVEV (reference sequence). The CDR3 covers 15 residues. The CDR3, as DNA: TGTGCCAGCACCCAGGACAGGTCAGGGCGTCAGCCCCAGCATTTT. It translates to CASTQDRSGRQPQHF.

Here the CDR3 reads CASTPGGEQFF. The CDR3, as DNA: TGTGCCAGCACCCCGGGGGGTGAGCAGTTCTTC. The V call is TRBV11-2, the J call TRBJ2-1; 7 bases agree with TRBD2. Germline CDR1 and CDR2: SGHAT and FQNNGV. The V gene end was trimmed by 7 bases and the J gene end by 9 bases; junction bases not matched to a gene: 3. The CDR3 spans 11 residues.

Note on this clone: Other nucleotide sequences in the sample specify the same CDR3. The genes are TRBV29-1 and TRBJ1-5; 9 bases line up with TRBD1. CDR1 SQVTM and CDR2 ANQGSEA come from the germline V gene. J lost 4 bases, V lost 4 bases, and 2 bases had no gene match. There are 13 residues in the CDR3. CDR3 in DNA: TGCAGCGTTGCAGGGACAGGGAATCAGCCCCAGCATTTT. The encoded protein is CSVAGTGNQPQHF.

The gene calls are TRBV19 and TRBJ2-6, with D perhaps matching TRBD1 (6 bases). Trimming removed 5 bases from V and 1 base from J, with 18 bases in between. CDR1 LNHDA and CDR2 SQIVND come from the germline V gene (reference sequence). This CDR3 is built from 18 residues. CDR3 nucleotide sequence: TGTGCCAGTAGTTCCCGGGACATGGGTGAGTCTGGGGCCAACGTCCTGACTTTC. Its protein product is CASSSRDMGESGANVLTF.

This chain joins TRBV29-1 and TRBJ1-2; D call uncertain. V lost 2 bases to trimming and J lost 4 bases, with 8 bases between them. This CDR3 region has 12 residues. Germline V gene lookup returns CDR1 SQVTM and CDR2 ANQGSEA. The CDR3 reads CSVERDGYGYTF. DNA for the CDR3: TGCAGCGTTGAACGGGATGGCTATGGCTACACCTTC.

The V gene is TRBV10-1, the J gene TRBJ2-2; 8 nucleotides line up with TRBD2. J lost 4 bases, V lost 2 bases, and 3 bases had no gene match. The CDR3 length is 15 residues. The germline gives CDR1 WNHNN, CDR2 SYGVQD (reference sequence). The CDR3 here is CASSENLAGTGELFF. DNA of the CDR3: TGCGCCAGCAGTGAGAACCTAGCGGGCACCGGGGAGCTGTTTTTT.

The chain carries TRBV28 and TRBJ2-7; a weak D match, TRBD1 (6 bases). With 6 bases removed from V and 2 bases from J, the gap between germline ends came to 11 bases. The CDR3 has 13 residues. Germline CDR1 is MDHEN and CDR2 is SYDVKM. CDR3 sequence: CASRPGQTYEQYF. The DNA of the CDR3 is TGTGCCAGCAGGCCAGGACAGACCTACGAGCAGTACTTC.

The rearrangement links TRBV30 to TRBJ2-6; the D gene is possibly TRBD1 (5 bases). The ends were cut back, 7 bases at V and 4 bases at J, with 11 bases in the middle. This CDR3 region has 13 residues. In germline, CDR1 is GTSNPN, CDR2 SVGIG (reference sequence). CDR3 DNA sequence: TGTGCCTCAGGGTTCTCCGGGGCCAACGTCCTGACTTTC. Translating it yields CASGFSGANVLTF. Together with reference TRBV30 and TRBJ2-6, the CDR3 gives the full variable domain: SQTIHQWPATLVQPVGSPLSLECTVEGTSNPNLYWYRQAAGRGLQLLFYSVGIGQISSEVPQNLSASRPQDRQFILSSKKLLLSDSGFYLCASGFSGANVLTFGAGSRLTVL.

A few counts support this clone. The chain is built from TRBV7-9 and TRBJ1-2, with TRBD1 identical over 9 bases. This CDR3 comprises 15 residues. The junction had 11 bases not matched to a gene; V was cut back by 7 bases and J by 5 bases. Per the germline V gene, CDR1 is SEHNR and CDR2 is FQNEAQ (reference sequence). Here the CDR3 reads CASTSGTGSLYGYTF. CDR3 nucleotides: TGTGCCAGCACCTCCGGGACAGGGTCACTTTATGGCTACACCTTC.

The CDR3 sequence: CATSRGGSSTEAFF. In nucleotides, the CDR3 is TGTGCCACCAGCAGAGGGGGCAGCTCCACTGAAGCTTTCTTT. V and J are TRBV15 and TRBJ1-1; D perhaps matches TRBD1 (5 bases). This CDR3 spans 14 amino acids. Per the germline V gene, CDR1 is LNHNV and CDR2 is YYDKDF (reference sequence). Trimming took off 1 base at V and 4 bases at J, with 10 bases between the two ends.

This chain links TRBV27 with TRBJ2-1, with 8 bases aligning to TRBD2. With V trimmed by 7 bases and J by 6 bases, 11 bases remained unmatched. Germline-derived CDR1 and CDR2 are MNHEY and SMNVEV (reference sequence). There are 15 residues in the CDR3. CDR3 sequence reads: CASNSGGPFRNEQFF. The CDR3 DNA is TGTGCCAGCAACTCGGGGGGGCCGTTTCGCAATGAGCAGTTCTTC.

The CDR3 is CASSLRGGNTEAFF. The CDR3 nucleotides are TGTGCCAGCAGCTTACGTGGAGGGAACACTGAAGCTTTCTTT. The chain combines TRBV11-2 with TRBJ1-1; D not resolved. V dropped 2 bases and J dropped 1 base, with 8 bases sitting between them. Germline V lookup: CDR1 SGHAT, CDR2 FQNNGV. The CDR3 runs 14 residues. Complete variable domain (other parts from reference TRBV11-2 and TRBJ1-1): EAGVAQSPRYKIIEKRQSVAFWCNPISGHATLYWYQQILGQGPKLLIQFQNNGVVDDSQLPKDRFSAERLKGVDSTLKIQPAKLEDSAVYLCASSLRGGNTEAFFGQGTRLTVV.

V gene TRBV27 combines with J gene TRBJ1-6; weak D call: TRBD1 (5 bases). CDR3 size: 16 residues. Germline V CDR1 and CDR2: MNHEY, SMNVEV (reference sequence). V lost 3 bases to trimming and J lost 5 bases, with 14 bases between them. This chain's CDR3 is CASSFEGRRDNSPLHF. CDR3 DNA: TGTGCCAGCAGTTTTGAGGGGAGGAGAGATAATTCACCCCTCCACTTT.

CDR3 sequence reads: CASRPGKSGGKESGETQYF. CDR3 coding DNA: TGTGCCAGCAGACCCGGGAAAAGCGGGGGTAAGGAGTCGGGTGAGACCCAGTACTTC. The chain couples TRBV14 to TRBJ2-5, with TRBD2 matching 8 bases. Germline loops: CDR1 SGHDN, CDR2 FVKESK. The CDR3 extends over 19 amino acids. Trimming cost V 6 bases and J 5 bases; bases outside gene matches: 23.

The chain carries TRBV12-3 or TRBV12-4 and TRBJ1-1; 8 bases match TRBD1. J gave up 5 bases and V 6 bases, and 5 bases lay outside the gene matches. The CDR3 has 13 amino acids. For the CDR3, the DNA is TGTGCCAGCAGGGGACAGGAGTTTACTGAAGCTTTCTTT. Amino acid sequence: CASRGQEFTEAFF.

This chain uses TRBV7-8 with TRBJ1-2; unclear D gene. Deletions cut 4 bases from V and 8 bases from J, with 17 bases between. This CDR3 is built from 14 residues. Per germline, CDR1 SGHVS and CDR2 FQNEAQ. The CDR3 region has the DNA TGTGCCAGCAGCTACTCGTGGGCTAATACGGGCTACACCTTC. Translation: CASSYSWANTGYTF.

This sequence joins TRBV5-5 and TRBJ1-5, with 8 bases matching TRBD1. V was pared by 4 bases and J by 6 bases, with 12 bases of the junction left unmatched. This CDR3 is built from 16 residues. Germline CDR1 is SGHKS and CDR2 is YYEKEE (reference sequence). In nucleotides, the CDR3 is TGTGCCAGCAGCCCTTCCGCAGGGGGCTCGGGTCAGCCCCAGCATTTT. It translates to CASSPSAGGSGQPQHF. The whole variable domain, filled in from reference TRBV5-5 and TRBJ1-5, reads DAGVTQSPTHLIKTRGQQVTLRCSPISGHKSVSWYQQVLGQGPQFIFQYYEKEERGRGNFPDRFSARQFPNYSSELNVNALLLGDSALYLCASSPSAGGSGQPQHFGDGTRLSIL.

Here the CDR3 reads CASSPGRYPNEQFF. In DNA, the CDR3 is TGTGCCAGCAGCCCAGGGCGCTACCCCAATGAGCAGTTCTTC. The rearrangement uses TRBV5-5 and TRBJ2-1, with D perhaps matching TRBD1 (5 bases). V lost 4 bases, J lost 6 bases, and 14 bases lay in between. Germline CDR1 is SGHKS and CDR2 is YYEKEE (reference sequence). This CDR3 contains 14 residues.

This chain links TRBV10-3 with TRBJ1-1; D is undetermined. CDR3 length: 12 amino acids. V was cut by 3 bases and J by 3 bases, with 5 bases left in between. Germline V lookup: CDR1 ENHRY, CDR2 SYGVKD. CDR3 coding DNA: TGTGCCATCAGTGATTCTTACACTGAAGCTTTCTTT. Amino acids: CAISDSYTEAFF.

V is TRBV6-5 and J is TRBJ1-1, with D uncertain. Trimming took off 2 bases at V and 6 bases at J, with 16 bases between the two ends. The germline V gene encodes CDR1 MNHEY and CDR2 SVGAGI. The CDR3 length is 15 residues. In nucleotides, the CDR3 is TGTGCCAGCAGTTACCCGAATCAACAGAAGGCTGAAGCTTTCTTT. Protein sequence: CASSYPNQQKAEAFF.

The genes are TRBV9 and TRBJ1-1; perhaps TRBD1 as D (5 bases). V gave up 3 bases and J gave up 1 base, with 10 bases separating them. The CDR3 is 14 residues long. Looked up from germline, CDR1 is SGDLS and CDR2 is YYNGEE. CDR3 DNA sequence: TGTGCCAGCAGCGATGGAGGGACGAACACTGAAGCTTTCTTT. This translates into CASSDGGTNTEAFF.

The V gene is TRBV2, the J gene TRBJ1-6; perhaps TRBD1 as D (6 bases). V dropped 7 bases and J dropped 4 bases, with 11 bases sitting between them. The CDR3 has 14 amino acids. Germline-derived CDR1 and CDR2 are SNHLY and FYNNEI. The CDR3 is CASTGTGYNSPLHF. The CDR3 coding sequence is TGTGCCAGCACTGGAACAGGGTATAATTCACCCCTCCACTTT.

The V call is TRBV7-3, the J call TRBJ1-1; 8 bases are shared with TRBD1. The V gene's germline CDR1 is SGHTA and CDR2 FQGTGA. The ends lost 6 bases at V and 1 base at J; junction bases unmatched: 4. The CDR3 contains 14 residues. This CDR3 is CASRHDRGNTEAFF. For the CDR3, the DNA is TGTGCCAGCAGACACGACAGGGGGAACACTGAAGCTTTCTTT.

The gene calls are TRBV5-1 and TRBJ1-5, with D unclear. The V end lost 4 bases, the J end lost 6 bases, and 14 bases lay between the germline ends. Germline CDR1 is SGHRS and CDR2 is YFSETQ. CDR3 length: 14 amino acids. The CDR3 DNA is TGCGCCAGCAGCCCGGACGGAGCGGGTCAGCCCCAGCATTTT. Encoded protein: CASSPDGAGQPQHF.

This clone was recorded many times. The V call is TRBV6-2 or TRBV6-3, the J call TRBJ2-7, with TRBD2 matching 7 bases. V trimming: 2 bases; J trimming: 7 bases; junction bases outside the gene matches: 17. This CDR3 region has 17 residues. Germline-derived CDR1 and CDR2 are MNHEY and SVGEGT. CDR3 loop: CASSYGRRAGSNLEQYF. The CDR3 DNA reads TGTGCCAGCAGTTACGGGCGACGAGCGGGGAGTAACCTGGAGCAGTACTTC.

This clone showed up just a few times. V is TRBV6-5 and J is TRBJ1-5; the match to TRBD1 covers 10 bases. Unmatched junction bases numbered 9, after V lost 6 bases and J lost 7 bases. This CDR3 has 15 amino acids. Germline V CDR1 and CDR2: MNHEY, SVGAGI. The CDR3 bases are TGTGCCAGCAGCCCGGGACAGGGGCCGGGCCAGCCCCAGCATTTT. Protein sequence: CASSPGQGPGQPQHF.

J is TRBJ1-2 and V is TRBV6-6; 10 bases match TRBD1. The V gene end was trimmed by 6 bases and the J gene end by 8 bases; junction bases not matched to a gene: 9. CDR3 length: 14 residues. Germline-derived CDR1 and CDR2 are MNHNY and SVGAGI (reference sequence). The CDR3 here is CASRGLGQGEGYTF. CDR3 nucleotide sequence: TGTGCCAGCAGGGGACTCGGACAGGGGGAAGGCTACACCTTC.